This TCR beta chain was recovered during a study of T cell responses to AZD1222 COVID-19 vaccine. Sequenced by immunoSEQ multiplex PCR; TCRdb stores in-frame clones only, minus some. The sample lists approximately 150,000 clones; over 90% were seen once. Trimming pared 0 bases from V and 4 bases from J, leaving 10 bases between. Germline V CDR1 and CDR2: GTSNPN, SVGIG (reference sequence). The CDR3 contains 14 residues. The clonotype originates from an adult in good health. The V call is TRBV30, the J call TRBJ1-3; D unresolved. The sample in question was peripheral blood, obtained on day 0 of MenACWY control vaccination. The CDR3 nucleotides read TGTGCCTGGAGTGTACAATCCGGGGGAAACACCATATATTTT. Translating gives CAWSVQSGGNTIYF.